Below are 18 T cell receptor beta chains sequenced from a single sample in a study of blood T cell repertoires in COVID-19. Profiled with immunoSEQ multiplex PCR; TCRdb holds only in-frame clones, not every one. The sample consists of about 160,000 clones, about four fifths of them appearing once. The sequencing input was peripheral blood. The receptors derive from a man aged 55 to 70 with active or convalescent COVID-19.

J is TRBJ1-5 and V is TRBV6-1, with D possibly being TRBD1 (5 bases). Trimming pared 0 bases from V and 6 bases from J, leaving 9 bases between. The germline gives CDR1 MNHNS, CDR2 SASEGT. The CDR3 loop spans 14 amino acids. This CDR3 reads CASSEAGGAQPQHF. CDR3 bases: TGTGCCAGCAGTGAAGCCGGGGGAGCTCAGCCCCAGCATTTT.

The chain is built from TRBV9 and TRBJ1-2, with no clear D. Germline CDR1 and CDR2: SGDLS and YYNGEE. This CDR3 has 17 residues. Trimming took off 0 bases at V and 4 bases at J, with 19 bases between the two ends. The CDR3: CASSVVVAPRDIYGYTF. The CDR3 nucleotides are TGTGCCAGCAGCGTAGTGGTCGCCCCAAGAGATATCTATGGCTACACCTTC.

The rearrangement joins TRBV15 to TRBJ2-1, with 9 positions matching TRBD2. The CDR3 has 13 amino acids. The germline V gene encodes CDR1 LNHNV and CDR2 YYDKDF (reference sequence). V lost 9 bases to trimming and J lost 4 bases; unmatched junction nucleotides: 4. CDR3: CATSGGRYNEQFF. In DNA form, the CDR3 reads TGTGCCACAAGCGGGGGGAGATACAATGAGCAGTTCTTC.

The V gene is TRBV2, the J gene TRBJ2-2; D perhaps matches TRBD2 (5 bases). V was trimmed by 4 bases and J by 6 bases, leaving 18 bases between them. Germline CDR1 reads SNHLY; CDR2 reads FYNNEI. This CDR3 spans 16 amino acids. This CDR3 reads CASSVKEARFSGELFF. CDR3 coding DNA: TGTGCCAGCAGTGTCAAGGAGGCTAGATTCTCCGGGGAGCTGTTTTTT.

The gene calls are TRBV19 and TRBJ2-1, with 9 bases that match TRBD2. In germline, CDR1 is LNHDA, CDR2 SQIVND (reference sequence). V lost 3 bases, J lost 2 bases, and 5 bases stayed unmatched. The CDR3 totals 16 residues. The CDR3 is CASSIWGGRAYNEQFF. The CDR3 nucleotides read TGTGCCAGTAGTATTTGGGGCGGGAGGGCCTACAATGAGCAGTTCTTC.

V and J are TRBV5-1 and TRBJ2-7; 10 bases match TRBD2. The CDR3 is made up of 16 amino acids. The germline V gene encodes CDR1 SGHRS and CDR2 YFSETQ. V gave up 4 bases and J gave up 4 bases; unmatched junction bases: 11. The CDR3 DNA reads TGCGCCAGCAGCCCCGGACTAGCGGAGGCCCTATACGAGCAGTACTTC. This translates into CASSPGLAEALYEQYF.

J is TRBJ2-1 and V is TRBV7-2; the D is unclear. The CDR3 runs to 12 residues. Germline-derived CDR1 and CDR2 are SGHTA and FQGNSA. V lost 5 bases, J lost 8 bases, and 10 bases lay in between. The CDR3: CASSPRGYEQFF. CDR3 bases: TGTGCCAGCAGCCCCCGCGGCTATGAGCAGTTCTTC.

The chain is built from TRBV7-9 and TRBJ1-2; the D is unclear. Germline assignment: CDR1 SEHNR and CDR2 FQNEAQ (reference sequence). This CDR3 spans 13 amino acids. V lost 5 bases and J lost 4, with 11 bases in between. CDR3: CASSTMAGYGYTF. The CDR3 DNA is TGTGCCAGCAGCACGATGGCGGGCTATGGCTACACCTTC.

CDR3 in DNA: TGTGCCAGCAGACTACAGGGACAGTGGGAGACCCAGTACTTC. Residues: CASRLQGQWETQYF. V and J are TRBV6-6 and TRBJ2-5, with TRBD1 matching 7 bases. V trimming: 6 bases; J trimming: 5 bases; junction bases outside the gene matches: 9. The CDR3 is 14 residues long. Germline values: CDR1 MNHNY, CDR2 SVGAGI (reference sequence).

This clone turned up a few times. The chain employs TRBV29-1 and TRBJ1-2; D not resolved. V shed 1 base and J shed 4 bases, with 16 bases lying between them. The germline V gene has CDR1 SQVTM and CDR2 ANQGSEA. The CDR3 is 15 residues long. CDR3 protein: CSVEGEPFKVYGYTF. The CDR3 nucleotides read TGCAGCGTTGAAGGTGAGCCCTTCAAAGTCTATGGCTACACCTTC.

This chain uses TRBV18 with TRBJ1-2; D may be TRBD1 (5 bases). Per germline, CDR1 KGHSH and CDR2 LQKENI. This CDR3 region has 14 residues. The V end lost 2 bases, the J end lost 2 bases, and 9 bases lay between the germline ends. Written as DNA, the CDR3 is TGTGCCAGCTCACCAAAGCGGGACAACTATGGCTACACCTTC. Encoded protein: CASSPKRDNYGYTF.

This clone was recorded a few times. This chain uses TRBV5-6 with TRBJ1-6; TRBD1 might be the D (5 bases). V lost 0 bases and J 9 bases, leaving 10 bases between the germline ends. The CDR3 is 14 amino acids. Germline V gives CDR1 SGHDT, CDR2 YYEEEE. This CDR3 is CASSLGQDISPLHF. CDR3 nucleotides: TGTGCCAGCAGCTTGGGGCAGGACATTTCACCCCTCCACTTT.

J is TRBJ1-5 and V is TRBV19; 7 bases fit TRBD1. Germline CDR1 and CDR2: LNHDA and SQIVND (reference sequence). The CDR3 is 16 residues long. The junction had 11 bases not matched to a gene; V was cut back by 9 bases and J by 0 bases. In nucleotides, the CDR3 is TGTGCCAGCCGCTCCTCGGGGACAGCTAGCAATCAGCCCCAGCATTTT. It codes for CASRSSGTASNQPQHF.

This clone has a handful of counts. V is TRBV11-2 and J is TRBJ1-6; D is possibly TRBD1 (6 bases). Looked up from germline, CDR1 is SGHAT and CDR2 is FQNNGV. The CDR3 is 14 amino acids. The V end lost 8 bases, the J end lost 10 bases, and 18 bases lay between the germline ends. The CDR3 here is CASREQGRGSPLHF. Here the CDR3 DNA reads TGTGCCAGCCGCGAACAGGGTAGAGGGTCACCCCTCCACTTT.

This chain connects TRBV5-4 to TRBJ1-2, with D uncertain. Looked up from germline, CDR1 is SGHNT and CDR2 is YYREEE (reference sequence). The CDR3 runs 13 residues. The ends were cut back, 6 bases at V and 7 bases at J, with 16 bases in the middle. In nucleotides, the CDR3 is TGTGCCAGCACCAGTACCTTGGTCTTTGGCTACACCTTC. Its protein product is CASTSTLVFGYTF.

The rearrangement joins TRBV15 to TRBJ1-1, with a tentative D call TRBD1 (6 bases). Germline values: CDR1 LNHNV, CDR2 YYDKDF (reference sequence). Trimming stripped 4 bases from V and 4 bases from J, with 16 bases between. The CDR3 totals 15 residues. The CDR3 loop reads CATSINPTGTTEAFF. CDR3 nucleotides: TGTGCCACCAGCATTAATCCGACAGGAACCACTGAAGCTTTCTTT.

The chain is built from TRBV27 and TRBJ1-4, with 8 bases aligning to TRBD1. This CDR3 contains 14 residues. The V gene's germline CDR1 is MNHEY and CDR2 SMNVEV (reference sequence). Trimming at V came to 6 bases and at J to 8 bases, leaving 8 bases not matched to a gene. CDR3 sequence reads: CASSSTGVEEKLFF. The CDR3 region has the DNA TGTGCCAGCAGCTCGACAGGGGTTGAGGAAAAACTGTTTTTT. Supplemented by reference TRBV27 and TRBJ1-4, the full variable domain reads EAQVTQNPRYLITVTGKKLTVTCSQNMNHEYMSWYRQDPGLGLRQIYYSMNVEVTDKGDVPEGYKVSRKEKRNFPLILESPSPNQTSLYFCASSSTGVEEKLFFGSGTQLSVL.

This clone was seen only a few times. Here the CDR3 DNA reads TGTGCCAGCAGATCCGGGACAGGGGTGGGTGGCAATCAGCCCCAGCATTTT. This encodes CASRSGTGVGGNQPQHF. V is TRBV28 and J is TRBJ1-5; 10 bases align to TRBD1. After removal of 6 bases from V and 2 bases from J, the junction contained 10 bases not matched to a gene. This CDR3 is built from 17 residues. Germline loops: CDR1 MDHEN, CDR2 SYDVKM.